A selection of T cell receptor beta chains follows, all from one sample in a study of blood T cell repertoires in COVID-19. Clones were sequenced by immunoSEQ multiplex PCR, and TCRdb holds only the in-frame ones, with some missing. The sample lists roughly 250,000 clones; 83% were seen once. Input material: peripheral blood. These receptors originate from a woman between 50 and 59 years old with acute or convalescent COVID-19. The conserved cysteine and the conserved F or W are not part of the CDR3 here. D genes are given only for firm matches.

D	V	J	CDR3
TRBD1	TRBV18	TRBJ1-2	ASSPGTGSNYGYT
.	TRBV3-1/TRBV3-2	TRBJ2-7	ASSRSVSSYEQY
.	TRBV4-1	TRBJ1-5	ASSHLQGSRNQPQH
.	TRBV11-3	TRBJ2-1	ASSRSSGLSYNEQF
.	TRBV12-3/TRBV12-4	TRBJ1-2	ASSHTSGYGYT
.	TRBV23-1	TRBJ2-7	ASSQSPTKGDRRRTYEQY
.	TRBV10-3	TRBJ1-1	AIREGHGGPLNTEAF
.	TRBV3-1/TRBV3-2	TRBJ2-3	ASSQEFGFSGADTQY
TRBD1	TRBV7-2	TRBJ2-3	ASSLQGQITDTQY
TRBD2	TRBV7-6	TRBJ2-3	ASSLGRGSTDTQY
TRBD2	TRBV7-7	TRBJ2-5	ASSLGGSQETQY
TRBD1	TRBV7-8	TRBJ1-3	ASSSGGGNTIY
TRBD1	TRBV10-3	TRBJ1-2	AISESRTGYGYT
TRBD1	TRBV25-1	TRBJ1-2	ASSGAGTGNNYGYT
.	TRBV7-9	TRBJ2-2	ASSLTESGELF
TRBD2	TRBV10-3	TRBJ2-1	AISGTSGSISYNEQF
.	TRBV5-1	TRBJ1-6	ASSLRQGNGEPLH
TRBD1	TRBV30	TRBJ1-1	AWSLGQGTEAF
.	TRBV19	TRBJ2-2	ASSTRGTPYTGELF
TRBD1	TRBV4-1	TRBJ2-1	ASSQTGTVSYNEQF
TRBD1	TRBV29-1	TRBJ1-3	SVGTEQGNTIY
.	TRBV7-2	TRBJ1-1	ASSQGQNFEAF
.	TRBV6-5	TRBJ2-5	ASSEGGTKETQY
TRBD1	TRBV7-2	TRBJ2-1	ASSLTGMDEQF
.	TRBV4-2	TRBJ2-7	ASSQGLGGYEQY